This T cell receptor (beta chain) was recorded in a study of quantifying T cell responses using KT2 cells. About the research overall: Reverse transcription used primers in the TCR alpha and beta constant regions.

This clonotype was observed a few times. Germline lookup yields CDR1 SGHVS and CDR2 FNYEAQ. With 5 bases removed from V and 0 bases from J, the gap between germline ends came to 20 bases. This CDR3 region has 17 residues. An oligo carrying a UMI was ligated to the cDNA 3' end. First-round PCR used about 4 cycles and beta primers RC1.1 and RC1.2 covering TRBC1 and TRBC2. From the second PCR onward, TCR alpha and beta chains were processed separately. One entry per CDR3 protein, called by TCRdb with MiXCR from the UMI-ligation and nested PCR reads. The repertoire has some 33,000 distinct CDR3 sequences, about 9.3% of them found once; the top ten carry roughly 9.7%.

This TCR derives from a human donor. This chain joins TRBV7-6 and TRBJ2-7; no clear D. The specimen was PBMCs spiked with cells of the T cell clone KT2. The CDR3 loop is CASSEGRPGYSSYEQYF. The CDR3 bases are TGTGCCAGCAGCGAAGGTCGTCCTGGCTATAGCTCCTACGAGCAGTACTTC.